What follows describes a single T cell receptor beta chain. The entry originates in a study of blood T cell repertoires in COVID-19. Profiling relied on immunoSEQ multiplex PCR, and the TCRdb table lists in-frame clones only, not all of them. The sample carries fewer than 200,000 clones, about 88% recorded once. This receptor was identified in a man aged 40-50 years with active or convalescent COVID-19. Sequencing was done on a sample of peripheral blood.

The CDR3 here is CASSVDRGHQPQHF. The CDR3 DNA sequence: TGTGCCAGCAGCGTAGACAGGGGGCATCAGCCCCAGCATTTT. J is TRBJ1-5 and V is TRBV2; TRBD1 matches at 10 bases. This CDR3 spans 14 amino acids. After removal of 6 bases from V and 5 bases from J, the junction contained 4 bases not matched to a gene. Per the germline V gene, CDR1 is SNHLY and CDR2 is FYNNEI.